Described below is a single TCR beta chain sequence and its context. The sample belongs to a study of shared clonotypes between healthy human individuals. This CDR3 region has 13 residues. The V gene lost 0 bases and the J gene lost 4 bases, with 7 bases spanning the gap. Germline V gives CDR1 SGDLS, CDR2 YYNGEE. Generated by immunoSEQ multiplex PCR, the TCRdb table keeps only in-frame clones and is missing some. The sample has about 1 million clones, under 80% seen once. This receptor was obtained from a man between 18 and 35 years old in good health. V gene TRBV9 combines with J gene TRBJ1-2, with unresolved D. Sequences were obtained from memory CD4+ T cells sorted from blood. Stated subset: CD45RA-negative fraction. The CDR3: CASSVDEAYGYTF. The CDR3 DNA follows: TGTGCCAGCAGCGTAGATGAAGCCTATGGCTACACCTTC.